This passage covers 16 T cell receptor beta chains from one sample sequenced in a study of cytomegalovirus exposure and HLA in healthy donors. With 60 Vbeta and 13 Jbeta primers, the PCR was carried out. Libraries were prepared by immunoSEQ multiplex PCR; TCRdb keeps only in-frame clonotypes and omits some of them. The table has 200,000 or so clones, approximately 82% seen once. The sample taken for sequencing was PBMCs. All receptors come from a man between 18 and 35 years old in good health and CMV-seronegative.

This chain joins TRBV7-8 and TRBJ2-7, with D perhaps matching TRBD1 (5 bases). This CDR3 has 13 residues. Germline CDR1 is SGHVS and CDR2 is FQNEAQ. V gave up 7 bases and J gave up 7 bases, with 17 bases separating them. The CDR3 DNA is TGTGCCAGCACCCCAGGGTATATCTCTGAGCAGTACTTC. It is translated as CASTPGYISEQYF.

The gene calls are TRBV27 and TRBJ2-5, with a tentative D call TRBD2 (6 bases). With the DNA end fitting TRBJ2-7 better, the J assignment may be wrong. Germline V gene lookup returns CDR1 MNHEY and CDR2 SMNVEV (reference sequence). There are 17 residues in the CDR3. The CDR3 here is CASGAVGSGDNSYEQYF. Written as DNA, the CDR3 is TGTGCCAGCGGTGCCGTAGGGTCGGGAGATAATTCCTACGAGCAGTACTTC.

The chain is built from TRBV2 and TRBJ2-7; 10 positions agree with TRBD2. Trimming removed 4 bases from V and 4 bases from J; junction bases left unmatched: 13. The CDR3 extends over 17 amino acids. Per germline, CDR1 SNHLY and CDR2 FYNNEI. CDR3 DNA sequence: TGTGCCAGCAGTGGAAATGTTAAAGCGGGAGGGGGTTACGAGCAGTACTTC. Amino acid sequence: CASSGNVKAGGGYEQYF.

The chain links TRBV5-4 to TRBJ2-3, with 11 nucleotides matching TRBD2. This CDR3 has 16 residues. Germline values: CDR1 SGHNT, CDR2 YYREEE (reference sequence). V trimming: 2 bases; J trimming: 1 base; junction bases outside the gene matches: 3. The chain's CDR3 is CASSFGLAGRTDTQYF. The CDR3 nucleotides read TGTGCCAGCAGCTTTGGACTAGCGGGTCGCACAGATACGCAGTATTTT.

The chain recombines TRBV18 with TRBJ1-1, with a possible D match to TRBD1 (5 bases). This CDR3 region has 14 residues. Between the trimmed V and J ends, which lost 5 bases and 1 base, there was a span of 11 bases. Germline V lookup: CDR1 KGHSH, CDR2 LQKENI. CDR3 sequence: CASSATVKNTEAFF. For the CDR3, the DNA is TGTGCCAGCTCAGCGACAGTCAAGAACACTGAAGCTTTCTTT.

J is TRBJ2-3 and V is TRBV13, with 13 bases fitting TRBD2. Trimming at V came to 5 bases and at J to 6 bases, leaving 8 bases not matched to a gene. The CDR3 extends over 16 amino acids. Germline assignment: CDR1 PRHDT and CDR2 FYEKMQ (reference sequence). CDR3 protein: CASSRRLAGGGDTQYF. For the CDR3, the DNA is TGTGCCAGCAGCCGCCGACTAGCGGGAGGAGGGGATACGCAGTATTTT.

The CDR3 loop reads CASSELRQGRTYEQYF. CDR3 sequence (DNA): TGTGCCAGCAGTGAGCTCCGACAGGGCCGAACCTACGAGCAGTACTTC. The chain links TRBV6-1 to TRBJ2-7; TRBD1 matches 7 bases. The CDR3 extends over 16 amino acids. Germline CDR1 is MNHNS and CDR2 is SASEGT. V trimming: 3 bases; J trimming: 2 bases; junction bases outside the gene matches: 10.

The chain joins TRBV5-6 to TRBJ2-3; 11 positions match TRBD2. CDR1 SGHDT and CDR2 YYEEEE come from the germline V gene. The CDR3 has 19 amino acids. V shed 1 base and J 4 bases; nucleotides not matched to a gene: 14. The CDR3 sequence is CASSLLSLLAGGRADTQYF. The CDR3 DNA sequence: TGTGCCAGCAGCTTGCTTAGTTTGCTAGCGGGAGGCAGGGCAGATACGCAGTATTTT.

The rearrangement links TRBV18 to TRBJ1-1; D is unresolved. CDR1 is KGHSH, CDR2 LQKENI, per germline. V was shortened by 0 bases and J by 1 base, with 6 bases between the two germline ends. The CDR3 spans 14 residues. CDR3 bases: TGTGCCAGCTCACCACCTACTCGGAACACTGAAGCTTTCTTT. Protein product: CASSPPTRNTEAFF.

The rearrangement joins TRBV27 to TRBJ2-1; D gene uncertain. This CDR3 contains 14 residues. Germline V lookup: CDR1 MNHEY, CDR2 SMNVEV (reference sequence). With 6 bases removed from V and 1 base from J, the gap between germline ends came to 10 bases. This chain's CDR3 is CASRTLGSYNEQFF. DNA of the CDR3: TGTGCCAGCAGGACATTAGGTTCCTACAATGAGCAGTTCTTC.

The chain is built from TRBV5-1 and TRBJ2-2; D might be TRBD2 (6 bases). Trimming removed 3 bases at V and 7 bases at J, with 13 bases between. The V gene's germline CDR1 is SGHRS and CDR2 YFSETQ. This CDR3 spans 14 amino acids. CDR3 residues: CASSSNGGNGELFF. The CDR3 DNA reads TGCGCCAGCAGCTCCAACGGGGGAAACGGGGAGCTGTTTTTT.

The CDR3 sequence: CASSFQPWTGGETQYF. For the CDR3, the DNA is TGTGCCAGCAGTTTTCAACCCTGGACAGGTGGGGAGACCCAGTACTTC. The chain is built from TRBV28 and TRBJ2-5, with 7 positions matching TRBD1. Unmatched junction bases numbered 12, after V lost 3 bases and J lost 5 bases. Germline V gene lookup returns CDR1 MDHEN and CDR2 SYDVKM. CDR3 length: 16 residues.

This chain joins TRBV6-1 and TRBJ2-7, with D uncertain. The CDR3 consists of 13 residues. Germline values: CDR1 MNHNS, CDR2 SASEGT. V lost 7 bases to trimming and J lost 4 bases, with 14 bases between them. The DNA of the CDR3 is TGTGCCAGCACCCCAATGACACGGTACGAGCAGTACTTC. It is translated as CASTPMTRYEQYF.

For the CDR3, the DNA is TGTGCCAGCAGTACCGACAGTCGGGGCAATCAGCCCCAGCATTTT. Amino acid sequence: CASSTDSRGNQPQHF. The J gene is TRBJ1-5, the V gene TRBV2, with D maybe TRBD1 (5 bases). Germline loops: CDR1 SNHLY, CDR2 FYNNEI. Trimming cost V 5 bases and J 2 bases, with 13 bases left between them. The CDR3 extends over 15 amino acids.

The chain carries TRBV28 and TRBJ1-1; TRBD1 is a possible D gene (5 bases). This CDR3 spans 15 amino acids. V lost 5 bases, J lost 3 bases, and 16 bases lay in between. The germline gives CDR1 MDHEN, CDR2 SYDVKM. Here the CDR3 reads CASSPPGRGHTEAFF. CDR3 sequence (DNA): TGTGCCAGCAGTCCACCGGGGAGGGGTCACACTGAAGCTTTCTTT.

This chain connects TRBV5-6 to TRBJ2-7; the match to TRBD1 covers 8 bases. The CDR3 is 16 residues long. V was clipped by 2 bases and J by 0 bases; unmatched bases: 7. Germline V gene sequence: CDR1 SGHDT, CDR2 YYEEEE. The CDR3 DNA follows: TGTGCCAGCAGCTTCCCCGACAGGGGCAGCTCCTACGAGCAGTACTTC. Its translation is CASSFPDRGSSYEQYF.